These T cell receptor beta chains were read from a single sample in a study of post-analysis software for immune sequencing data. TCRdb recomputed calls from the PCR reads with MiXCR, one row per CDR3 protein. The profile shows 740,000 or so distinct CDR3 sequences, roughly half of them singletons. The sequencing sample was made of blood. These receptors were collected from a girl aged 10-17 years with multiple sclerosis. Both conserved end residues are trimmed from each CDR3. Fields, in order: J gene, V gene, CDR3 protein.

TRBJ2-5,TRBV5-1,ASSLEGDSY
TRBJ2-3,TRBV5-1,ASSPGTSADTQY
TRBJ2-7,TRBV29-1,SVGEGAVHEQY
TRBJ2-5,TRBV20-1,SARRGGGQETQY
TRBJ1-4,TRBV25-1,ASSGILGQIVLEEKLF
TRBJ2-5,TRBV6-6,ASSSDQAQETQY
TRBJ1-2,TRBV6-1,ASSGHINGYT
TRBJ2-5,TRBV4-2,ASSQVGAGGLREETQY
NA,TRBV20-1,SAPGLAYSEQY
TRBJ2-5,TRBV5-1,ASSTRTGGQETQY
TRBJ2-3,TRBV10-2,ASRVTTSGIGPAQY
TRBJ2-7,TRBV18,ASSPQALANYEQY
TRBJ2-3,TRBV9,ASSEREIRDTQY
TRBJ1-4,TRBV25-1,ASSERRVGEKLF
TRBJ2-1,TRBV20-1,SARATALAVSYNEQF
TRBJ2-7,TRBV27,ASSPGQGVVEQY
TRBJ2-3,TRBV29-1,SLRGLATDTQY
TRBJ2-5,TRBV18,ASSLNGQQETQY
TRBJ2-5,TRBV11-2,ASSLQRGSYNEQY
TRBJ1-4,TRBV20-1,SADRGQEKLF
TRBJ2-1,TRBV20-1,SAGRTGYNEQF
TRBJ2-1,TRBV15,ATSRDRTTSLSYNEQF
TRBJ2-1,TRBV5-1,ASSFPGLAVDEQF
TRBJ2-7,TRBV5-1,ASSPQTRGEQY
TRBJ2-1,TRBV12-3/TRBV12-4,ASSPGLAGVRVNEQF
TRBJ1-2,TRBV14,ASSQRDRGLYGYT
TRBJ2-7,TRBV20-1,SARLVLAGAPGEQY
TRBJ2-3,TRBV20-1,SAGRGRADTQY
TRBJ2-1,TRBV7-3,ASSLSASYNEQF
TRBJ2-7,TRBV7-9,ASSSPGQGADEQY
TRBJ1-2,TRBV12-5,ASGLVTAKANYGYT
TRBJ2-1,TRBV3-1,ASSQFPNEQF
TRBJ2-1,TRBV7-6,ASSLARAGAPYNEQF
TRBJ2-1,TRBV10-3,AISGTKNEQF
NA,TRBV5-4,ASSPWTSGPPYEQY
TRBJ2-1,TRBV29-1,SVEDRTSGTNWQF
TRBJ2-7,TRBV20-1,SARGARGIVYEQY
NA,TRBV20-1,SARGTSGGPGYEQY
TRBJ1-2,TRBV15,ATSRGGSNYGYT
TRBJ1-1,TRBV29-1,SLPQNTRAEAF
TRBJ2-3,TRBV7-9,ASSPVTSTGSGEPDTQY
TRBJ1-4,TRBV29-1,SAGTVINEKLF
TRBJ2-3,TRBV20-1,SAREPLSDTQY
TRBJ2-3,TRBV20-1,SAAGRFTDTQY
TRBJ1-2,TRBV4-1,ASSQETGGYGYT
TRBJ2-1,TRBV5-1,ASSSAGLAENEQF
TRBJ2-1,TRBV7-8,ASSLNTGGTYNEQF
TRBJ2-5,TRBV18,ASSPGRPSAGETQY
TRBJ2-1,TRBV5-1,ASLRTSGSSEQF
TRBJ2-3,TRBV12-3/TRBV12-4,ASSLTSGIFKGDTQY
TRBJ2-1,TRBV29-1,GMGTPSSYNEQF
TRBJ2-7,TRBV5-1,ASSSTDYEQY
TRBJ2-1,TRBV29-1,SVSLGGGELF
TRBJ1-2,TRBV20-1,SATPGTGGYGYT